Here is one TCR beta chain with its context. Its antigen is not identified. The CDR3 is made up of 14 amino acids. The ends were cut back, 4 bases at V and 8 bases at J, with 18 bases in the middle. CDR1 is SGHRS and CDR2 is YFSETQ in the germline V gene. The sample belongs to a study of CD8+ T cells in alopecia areata. Study-level results: In lesional scalp, particularly from alopecia totalis/universalis, clonality was higher than in normal scalp.

RNA was extracted and reverse transcribed into cDNA as the sequencing template. The method was immunoSEQ multiplex PCR; TCRdb's version includes in-frame clones alone and lacks a portion of them. The table lists more than 95,000 clones, approximately 58% of them singletons, with roughly 8.8% in the top ten. The clonotype was recovered from a human donor in good health. The source material was CD4+ T cells sorted from blood. The chain has TRBV5-1 and TRBJ1-2, with D perhaps TRBD1 (5 bases). The chain's CDR3 is CASSPGHSRAGYTF. Here the CDR3 DNA reads TGCGCCAGCAGCCCAGGGCACAGCAGAGCGGGCTACACCTTC. The full variable domain, with the rest looked up from reference TRBV5-1 and TRBJ1-2, is KAGVTQTPRYLIKTRGQQVTLSCSPISGHRSVSWYQQTPGQGLQFLFEYFSETQRNKGNFPGRFSGRQFSNSRSEMNVSTLELGDSALYLCASSPGHSRAGYTFGSGTRLTVV.